At least ten counts were recorded for the clone carrying this T cell receptor (beta chain). The antigen remains unidentified. This sample is drawn from a study of T cells in Graves' hyperthyroidism and ophthalmopathy. Study information: Blood from the periphery was taken at initial diagnosis, before any treatment.

Stable Graves' hyperthyroidism denoted no ophthalmopathy progression over 18 months. In making diagnoses, clinical symptoms, serum thyroxine and TRAb, thyroid ultrasound and orbital computed tomography were all used. Amplification targeted TCR beta CDR3 regions from RNA transcripts. A first-round RT-PCR of the TCR CDR3 used the HTBI primer set. TCRdb passed the multiplex PCR reads through MiXCR, listing each CDR3 protein once. The sample contains approximately 520,000 distinct CDR3 sequences, roughly 20% of which appear only once. With 4 bases removed from V and 9 bases from J, the gap between germline ends came to 19 bases. This CDR3 contains 15 residues. Germline V lookup: CDR1 LNHDA, CDR2 SQIVND (reference sequence). Whole-study findings and limits: Most clonotypes expanded in the thyroid (above 0.001) were also present in blood.

The clonotype originates from a man aged 18 to 29 with Graves' hyperthyroidism. The sequenced sample consisted of blood. V and J are TRBV19 and TRBJ1-5; D uncertain. The CDR3 protein is CASSTSITDPSPQHF. The CDR3 coding sequence is TGTGCCAGTAGTACTTCGATTACAGACCCCTCGCCCCAGCATTTT.